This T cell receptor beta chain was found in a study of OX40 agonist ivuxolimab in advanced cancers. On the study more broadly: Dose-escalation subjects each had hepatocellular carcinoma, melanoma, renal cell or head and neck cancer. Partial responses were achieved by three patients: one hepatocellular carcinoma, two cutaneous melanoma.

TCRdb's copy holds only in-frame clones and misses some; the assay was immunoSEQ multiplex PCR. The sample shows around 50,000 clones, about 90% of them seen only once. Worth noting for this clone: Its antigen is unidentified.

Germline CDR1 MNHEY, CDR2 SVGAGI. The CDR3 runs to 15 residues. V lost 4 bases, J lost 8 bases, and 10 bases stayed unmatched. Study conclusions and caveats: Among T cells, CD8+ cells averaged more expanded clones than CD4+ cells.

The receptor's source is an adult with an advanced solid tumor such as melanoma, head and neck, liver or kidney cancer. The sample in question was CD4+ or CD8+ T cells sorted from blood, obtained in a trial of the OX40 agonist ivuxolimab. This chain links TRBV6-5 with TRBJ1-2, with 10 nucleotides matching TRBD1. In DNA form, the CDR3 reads TGTGCCAGCAGTTTTGAGGGACAGGGGAGTGGAGGCTACACCTTC. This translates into CASSFEGQGSGGYTF.